Shown below are 11 T cell receptor beta chains from a single sample sequenced in a study of cytomegalovirus exposure and HLA in healthy donors. Researchers ran the PCR with 60 Vbeta and 13 Jbeta primers. Clones were sequenced by immunoSEQ multiplex PCR, and TCRdb holds only the in-frame ones, with some missing. The top ten hold less than 1% of the sample, which has under 200,000 clones, around four fifths seen once. Sequenced sample: PBMCs. These receptors all stem from a girl between 2 and 10 years old in good health and CMV-seropositive.

The gene calls are TRBV30 and TRBJ2-5, with 9 bases fitting TRBD2. The germline gives CDR1 GTSNPN, CDR2 SVGIG (reference sequence). This CDR3 spans 13 amino acids. The V segment lost 3 bases and the J segment 6 bases; nucleotides outside the gene matches: 5. The CDR3 DNA reads TGTGCCTGGAGGGTCAGCGGGGGGAAGACCCAGTACTTC. Residues: CAWRVSGGKTQYF.

The rearrangement links TRBV2 to TRBJ2-3; no firm D call. The CDR3 extends over 14 amino acids. V was shortened by 7 bases and J by 0 bases, with 11 bases between the two germline ends. CDR1 is SNHLY and CDR2 is FYNNEI in the germline V gene. CDR3 bases: TGTGCCAGCATGGTCTTAGCTAGCACAGATACGCAGTATTTT. Protein: CASMVLASTDTQYF.

The chain joins TRBV5-1 to TRBJ2-2; D uncertain. The CDR3 is 13 residues long. Germline V gene sequence: CDR1 SGHRS, CDR2 YFSETQ. Trimming left V 5 bases short and J 1 base short, with 6 bases between. The CDR3 protein is CASSRVNTGELFF. As DNA, the CDR3 is TGCGCCAGCAGTCGGGTGAACACCGGGGAGCTGTTTTTT.

The J gene is TRBJ1-4, the V gene TRBV29-1; D is undetermined. Per germline, CDR1 SQVTM and CDR2 ANQGSEA. The CDR3 has 14 amino acids. V was trimmed by 1 base and J by 8 bases, leaving 14 bases between them. The chain's CDR3 is CSVEGAEIPEKLFF. The DNA for the CDR3 is TGCAGCGTTGAAGGCGCGGAGATTCCCGAAAAACTGTTTTTT.

The chain is built from TRBV5-1 and TRBJ2-2; 9 nucleotides align to TRBD1. CDR3 length: 18 residues. Trimming cost V 7 bases and J 4 bases; bases outside gene matches: 17. CDR1 is SGHRS, CDR2 YFSETQ, per germline. CDR3 residues: CASGNLAPGQGVTGELFF. The CDR3 nucleotides read TGCGCCAGCGGCAACCTGGCCCCGGGACAGGGTGTCACCGGGGAGCTGTTTTTT.

The V call is TRBV18, the J call TRBJ2-3; D is perhaps TRBD2 (5 bases). The CDR3 runs 14 residues. Germline values: CDR1 KGHSH, CDR2 LQKENI. V dropped 3 bases and J dropped 5 bases, with 12 bases sitting between them. The CDR3 coding sequence is TGTGCCAGCTCACCGACCGCCGAGGGAGATACGCAGTATTTT. Translation: CASSPTAEGDTQYF.

Written as DNA, the CDR3 is TGTGCCAGCAACAGATCCTATGGCTACACCTTC. It is translated as CASNRSYGYTF. J is TRBJ1-2 and V is TRBV28, with D hard to call. Trimming removed 7 bases from V and 4 bases from J, with 7 bases in between. CDR3 length: 11 amino acids. Germline CDR1 MDHEN, CDR2 SYDVKM.

This chain connects TRBV2 to TRBJ2-3, with 15 bases fitting TRBD2. V gave up 4 bases and J gave up 6 bases; unmatched junction bases: 17. Germline V gene sequence: CDR1 SNHLY, CDR2 FYNNEI. CDR3 size: 20 residues. CDR3 region: CASSAPRRSGLAGGWDTQYF. Here the CDR3 DNA reads TGTGCCAGCAGTGCACCCCGGCGCTCGGGACTAGCGGGAGGATGGGATACGCAGTATTTT.

The rearrangement uses TRBV7-6 and TRBJ2-6; D might be TRBD2 (7 bases). Germline values: CDR1 SGHVS, CDR2 FNYEAQ. The CDR3 spans 21 residues. V gave up 2 bases and J gave up 0 bases, with 23 bases separating them. The CDR3 coding sequence is TGTGCCAGCAGCTTATTTGCTGGGGGGGCAGGAGGTCCCTCTGGGGCCAACGTCCTGACTTTC. Amino acids: CASSLFAGGAGGPSGANVLTF. Drawing the rest from reference TRBV7-6 and TRBJ2-6, the complete variable domain is GAGVSQSPRYKVTKRGQDVALRCDPISGHVSLYWYRQALGQGPEFLTYFNYEAQQDKSGLPNDRFSAERPEGSISTLTIQRTEQRDSAMYRCASSLFAGGAGGPSGANVLTFGAGSRLTVL.

In this sample, this clone turned up a few times. The V gene is TRBV10-3, the J gene TRBJ2-3; 13 nucleotides align to TRBD2. V lost 10 bases, J lost 0 bases, and 4 bases stayed unmatched. Germline values: CDR1 ENHRY, CDR2 SYGVKD. The CDR3 is 15 amino acids. The DNA for the CDR3 is TGTGCCACCGGACTAGCGGGGGCTAGCACAGATACGCAGTATTTT. Its translation: CATGLAGASTDTQYF.

V and J are TRBV2 and TRBJ1-5; D may be TRBD1 (6 bases). V was pared by 3 bases and J by 2 bases, with 8 bases between. Germline V gives CDR1 SNHLY, CDR2 FYNNEI. The length of the CDR3 is 14 residues. The CDR3 sequence: CASSDRGGNQPQHF. CDR3 DNA: TGTGCCAGCAGTGACAGGGGCGGCAATCAGCCCCAGCATTTT.